The 32 T cell receptor beta chains reported below all come from one sample, sequenced in a study of response to subunit inactivated influenza vaccine. Each CDR3 protein is one row after TCRdb ran MiXCR on the RT-PCR reads. The repertoire holds over 650,000 distinct CDR3 sequences, with 15% to 20% as singletons. The material was PBMCs from blood, obtained roughly 5 days after vaccination. These receptor sequences come from a man aged 50 to 60 who received an inactivated influenza vaccine.

This clonotype showed up just a few times. The chain is built from TRBV20-1 and TRBJ2-3; D remains unclear. The CDR3 loop spans 13 amino acids. Germline V lookup: CDR1 DFQATT, CDR2 SNEGSKA (reference sequence). The CDR3 protein is CPRRWGRTDTQYF. CDR3 nucleotides: TGCCCCCGTAGGTGGGGTCGCACAGATACGCAGTATTTT.

This chain links TRBV20-1 with TRBJ2-2; D may be TRBD1 or TRBD2 (5 bases each). Looked up from germline, CDR1 is DFQATT and CDR2 is SNEGSKA (reference sequence). The length of the CDR3 is 14 residues. Trimming shortened V by 3 bases and J by 5 bases, and 13 bases separated the two germline ends. CDR3 coding DNA: TGCAGTGCTAGGGGTAGGGGACGGACCGGGGAGCTGTTTTTT. Its protein product is CSARGRGRTGELFF.

The rearrangement joins TRBV7-9 to TRBJ2-7, with D perhaps matching TRBD1 (5 bases). V gave up 5 bases and J gave up 3 bases, with 11 bases separating them. The V gene's germline CDR1 is SEHNR and CDR2 FQNEAQ (reference sequence). This CDR3 comprises 13 residues. The chain's CDR3 is CASSGRQNYEQYF. For the CDR3, the DNA is TGTGCCAGCAGCGGAAGACAGAACTACGAGCAGTACTTC.

V and J are TRBV12-3 or TRBV12-4 and TRBJ2-7; 11 bases agree with TRBD2. Trimming at V came to 7 bases and at J to 2 bases, leaving 4 bases not matched to a gene. This CDR3 is 14 amino acids long. DNA for the CDR3: TGTGCCAGCACCATTAGCGGGAGGGCCTACGAGCAGTACTTC. Translated: CASTISGRAYEQYF.

The chain employs TRBV6-5 and TRBJ2-5, with 10 bases fitting TRBD1. Germline V gives CDR1 MNHEY, CDR2 SVGAGI. Trimming at V came to 2 bases and at J to 6 bases, leaving 6 bases not matched to a gene. The CDR3 has 15 amino acids. The DNA of the CDR3 is TGTGCCAGCAGTTACCCGACAGGGGGCGGACAGACCCAGTACTTC. It codes for CASSYPTGGGQTQYF.

This clonotype has only a few counts. The chain recombines TRBV5-1 with TRBJ2-7; 9 bases line up with TRBD1. Germline assignment: CDR1 SGHRS and CDR2 YFSETQ. V gave up 4 bases and J gave up 4 bases; unmatched junction bases: 6. The CDR3 contains 14 residues. The CDR3 spells CASSPRQGVYEQYF. The CDR3 DNA reads as TGCGCCAGCAGCCCGCGACAGGGGGTGTACGAGCAGTACTTC.

V usage is TRBV15 and J usage is TRBJ1-5; 7 nucleotides agree with TRBD1. This CDR3 spans 14 amino acids. Trimming took 0 bases from V and 6 from J; bases not matched to a gene: 2. Germline assignment: CDR1 LNHNV and CDR2 YYDKDF (reference sequence). CDR3: CATSREQGSQPQHF. The CDR3 DNA follows: TGTGCCACCAGCAGAGAACAGGGGAGTCAGCCCCAGCATTTT.

V gene TRBV10-3 combines with J gene TRBJ2-1, with D possibly being TRBD2 (5 bases). The CDR3 totals 16 residues. Between the trimmed V and J ends, which lost 2 bases and 3 bases, there was a span of 14 bases. Germline CDR1 reads ENHRY; CDR2 reads SYGVKD. This chain's CDR3 is CAISEPPGGIYNEQFF. As DNA, the CDR3 is TGTGCCATCAGTGAGCCCCCCGGAGGAATCTACAATGAGCAGTTCTTC.

This clonotype was recorded a few times. The CDR3 reads CSARPWGLMNTEAFF. The CDR3 DNA reads as TGCAGTGCCAGACCCTGGGGATTAATGAACACTGAAGCTTTCTTT. The rearrangement links TRBV20-1 to TRBJ1-1; D is ambiguous. CDR1 and CDR2 (germline): DFQATT, SNEGSKA (reference sequence). With 6 bases removed from V and 0 bases from J, the gap between germline ends came to 17 bases. The CDR3 loop spans 15 amino acids.

Note on this clonotype: A single base separates this from a much larger clone, so it may be a read error. The V call is TRBV12-3 or TRBV12-4, the J call TRBJ2-5, with TRBD1 identical over 8 bases. CDR3 length equals 14 residues. CDR3 sequence reads: CASSSPTGEETQNF. The CDR3 region has the DNA TGTGCCAGCAGCTCTCCGACAGGGGAGGAGACCCAGAACTTC.

The chain recombines TRBV20-1 with TRBJ2-3; no clear D gene. Trimming removed 0 bases from V and 2 bases from J, with 9 bases in between. This CDR3 has 14 residues. From germline, CDR1 is DFQATT and CDR2 SNEGSKA (reference sequence). The chain's CDR3 is CSARDVQFTDTQYF. CDR3 nucleotide sequence: TGCAGTGCTAGAGATGTACAATTCACAGATACGCAGTATTTT.

This chain joins TRBV3-1 and TRBJ2-7; D possibly matches TRBD1 or TRBD2 (5 bases each). V was clipped by 5 bases and J by 3 bases, with 17 bases between them. From germline, CDR1 is LGHDT and CDR2 YNNKEL (reference sequence). The CDR3 is 15 residues long. The CDR3 DNA follows: TGTGCCAGCAGCAACTCAGGGACCCGAGTCTACGAGCAGTACTTC. Translating it yields CASSNSGTRVYEQYF.

This clonotype turned up a few times. The chain links TRBV6-1 to TRBJ1-5; TRBD1 agrees at 7 bases. Germline trimming cut 7 bases from V and 3 bases from J; bases unmatched to any gene: 12. The CDR3 is 16 amino acids. Germline assignment: CDR1 MNHNS and CDR2 SASEGT. CDR3: CASKRTTGSNNQPQHF. The DNA for the CDR3 is TGTGCCAGCAAGAGAACGACAGGGTCCAACAATCAGCCCCAGCATTTT.

The chain combines TRBV18 with TRBJ2-5; 9 nucleotides align to TRBD2. The CDR3 runs 14 residues. The germline gives CDR1 KGHSH, CDR2 LQKENI. V shed 3 bases, J shed 4 bases, and the junction held 3 bases outside the gene matches. The DNA of the CDR3 is TGTGCCAGCTCACCGCGGGGGGGACTAGAGACCCAGTACTTC. It encodes CASSPRGGLETQYF.

The chain recombines TRBV9 with TRBJ2-5; 7 bases map to TRBD1. Germline V gene data show CDR1 as SGDLS and CDR2 as YYNGEE. V was pared by 0 bases and J by 0 bases, with 2 bases of the junction left unmatched. The CDR3 length is 15 residues. This CDR3 reads CASSVGGQDQETQYF. Here the CDR3 DNA reads TGTGCCAGCAGCGTAGGTGGACAGGACCAAGAGACCCAGTACTTC.

Comments on this clonotype: Germline and junction disagree at one end, which may indicate a read error. The chain carries TRBV12-3 or TRBV12-4 and TRBJ2-6; a possible D gene is TRBD1 (6 bases). This CDR3 is built from 18 residues. This CDR3 is CASSVATGFLSGANVLTF. The CDR3 nucleotides are TGTGCCAGCAGTGTAGCGACAGGTTTCCTCTCTGGGGCCAACGTCCTGACTTTC.

The rearrangement uses TRBV18 and TRBJ2-7, with TRBD2 as a possible D gene (5 bases). Germline CDR1 is KGHSH and CDR2 is LQKENI. V was cut by 0 bases and J by 2 bases, with 8 bases left in between. The CDR3 is made up of 14 amino acids. The CDR3 reads CASSPPSVPYEQYF. CDR3 in DNA: TGTGCCAGCTCACCACCTAGCGTTCCCTACGAGCAGTACTTC.

The sample holds a few counts of this clonotype. This chain joins TRBV10-3 and TRBJ1-1; TRBD1 agrees at 10 bases. The length of the CDR3 is 15 residues. From germline, CDR1 is ENHRY and CDR2 SYGVKD. Trimming cost V 4 bases and J 5 bases; bases outside gene matches: 7. The CDR3 loop is CAISGTGQGKTEAFF. The CDR3 DNA reads TGTGCCATCAGTGGAACGGGACAGGGGAAAACTGAAGCTTTCTTT.

This clonotype was detected a few times. This chain joins TRBV5-5 and TRBJ2-3; D call uncertain. V was pared by 0 bases and J by 2 bases, with 10 bases between. CDR1 is SGHKS and CDR2 is YYEKEE in the germline V gene (reference sequence). The CDR3 has 15 amino acids. CDR3 coding DNA: TGTGCCAGCAGCTTGGCGAGACAATTCACAGATACGCAGTATTTT. Its protein product is CASSLARQFTDTQYF.

This clonotype was found a few times. The chain joins TRBV5-5 to TRBJ2-1, with D possibly TRBD2 on 5 matching bases. Germline-derived CDR1 and CDR2 are SGHKS and YYEKEE (reference sequence). Trimming removed 2 bases from V and 1 base from J, with 10 bases in between. The CDR3 consists of 15 residues. CDR3 bases: TGTGCCAGCAGCTTAAGCTGGACTTCCTACAATGAGCAGTTCTTC. Protein sequence: CASSLSWTSYNEQFF.

The chain employs TRBV20-1 and TRBJ2-7; weak D call: TRBD2 (7 bases). This CDR3 is built from 14 residues. V lost 4 bases and J lost 3, with 16 bases in between. CDR1 is DFQATT, CDR2 SNEGSKA, per germline (reference sequence). The CDR3 DNA reads TGCAGTGCTAAGGGGGGGGCAGGCAACTACGAGCAGTACTTC. As protein: CSAKGGAGNYEQYF.

A few counts support this clonotype. The chain employs TRBV14 and TRBJ1-1; D gene uncertain. The germline CDR1 and CDR2 sequences are SGHDN and FVKESK. V was shortened by 0 bases and J by 1 base, with 9 bases between the two germline ends. The CDR3 spans 15 residues. This CDR3 reads CASSQDAEGNTEAFF. In DNA, the CDR3 is TGTGCCAGCAGCCAAGACGCGGAGGGGAACACTGAAGCTTTCTTT. Complete variable domain (other parts from reference TRBV14 and TRBJ1-1): EAGVTQFPSHSVIEKGQTVTLRCDPISGHDNLYWYRRVMGKEIKFLLHFVKESKQDESGMPNNRFLAERTGGTYSTLKVQPAELEDSGVYFCASSQDAEGNTEAFFGQGTRLTVV.

The chain joins TRBV4-2 to TRBJ1-5; the D is unclear. V gave up 0 bases and J gave up 7 bases, with 10 bases separating them. The CDR3 has 14 residues. CDR1 is LGHNA, CDR2 YNFKEQ, per germline. The CDR3 DNA reads TGTGCCAGCAGCCAAGACACAGCGCGGCAGCCCCAGCATTTT. Translating it yields CASSQDTARQPQHF.

This chain uses TRBV7-2 with TRBJ1-2, with D perhaps matching TRBD1 (5 bases). The germline V gene has CDR1 SGHTA and CDR2 FQGNSA. With 2 bases removed from V and 4 bases from J, the gap between germline ends came to 11 bases. The CDR3 totals 14 residues. This chain's CDR3 is CASSLLGTFYGYTF. Written as DNA, the CDR3 is TGTGCCAGCAGCTTATTGGGGACGTTCTATGGCTACACCTTC.

Only one count was recorded for this clonotype. This chain uses TRBV4-1 with TRBJ1-2, with 9 bases fitting TRBD1. J was trimmed by 10 bases and V by 4 bases; bases with no gene match: 7. Germline V CDR1 and CDR2: MGHRA, YSYEKL. This CDR3 spans 13 amino acids. The CDR3 is CASSPGQGYVYTF. CDR3 bases: TGCGCCAGCAGCCCGGGACAGGGATACGTCTACACCTTC.

This clonotype showed up many times. The chain has TRBV4-3 and TRBJ2-3; 8 positions agree with TRBD1. The CDR3 has 15 residues. Germline-derived CDR1 and CDR2 are LGHNA and YSLEER. The J segment lost 0 bases and the V segment lost 4 bases, leaving 3 bases of the junction unmatched. The CDR3 reads CASSLQGASTDTQYF. The CDR3 nucleotides read TGCGCCAGCAGCCTCCAGGGGGCGAGCACAGATACGCAGTATTTT.

This clonotype was detected many times. V is TRBV9 and J is TRBJ2-3; D gene unclear. This CDR3 is built from 13 residues. V lost 0 bases to trimming and J lost 6 bases, with 8 bases between them. CDR1 and CDR2 from the germline V gene are SGDLS and YYNGEE. The chain's CDR3 is CASSVVRTDTQYF. In nucleotides, the CDR3 is TGTGCCAGCAGCGTAGTCAGGACGGATACGCAGTATTTT. The full variable domain, with the rest looked up from reference TRBV9 and TRBJ2-3, is DSGVTQTPKHLITATGQRVTLRCSPRSGDLSVYWYQQSLDQGLQFLIQYYNGEERAKGNILERFSAQQFPDLHSELNLSSLELGDSALYFCASSVVRTDTQYFGPGTRLTVL.

A few counts support this clonotype. The chain joins TRBV20-1 to TRBJ1-1; 9 bases fit TRBD1. Germline V lookup: CDR1 DFQATT, CDR2 SNEGSKA (reference sequence). This CDR3 comprises 13 residues. After removal of 6 bases from V and 1 base from J, the junction contained 3 bases not matched to a gene. The CDR3 nucleotides read TGCAGTGCAGTACAGGGGGCGAACACTGAAGCTTTCTTT. This gives the protein CSAVQGANTEAFF.

Many counts were recorded for this clonotype. The chain couples TRBV20-1 to TRBJ2-7, with 11 bases identical to TRBD2. The germline gives CDR1 DFQATT, CDR2 SNEGSKA (reference sequence). This CDR3 has 14 residues. The V gene end was trimmed by 4 bases and the J gene end by 12 bases; junction bases not matched to a gene: 14. As DNA, the CDR3 is TGCAGTGCTACCACACTAGCGGGAGATTCTTTACCGTACTTC. Protein product: CSATTLAGDSLPYF.

This chain connects TRBV6-1 to TRBJ1-5, with D unresolved. Germline assignment: CDR1 MNHNS and CDR2 SASEGT. This CDR3 spans 16 amino acids. V lost 6 bases and J lost 0, with 15 bases in between. The CDR3 DNA reads as TGTGCCAGCAGAAAATCCGGCCGGGATAGCAATCAGCCCCAGCATTTT. This codes for CASRKSGRDSNQPQHF.

V gene TRBV19 combines with J gene TRBJ2-2; D is possibly TRBD1 or TRBD2 (5 bases each). Germline V CDR1 and CDR2: LNHDA, SQIVND (reference sequence). The CDR3 has 15 residues. Trimming took off 2 bases at V and 6 bases at J, with 13 bases between the two ends. CDR3 nucleotide sequence: TGTGCCAGTAGTATAACGTCCTTGGGACCCGGGGAGCTGTTTTTT. It translates to CASSITSLGPGELFF. Full variable domain (rest looked up from reference TRBV19 and TRBJ2-2): DGGITQSPKYLFRKEGQNVTLSCEQNLNHDAMYWYRQDPGQGLRLIYYSQIVNDFQKGDIAEGYSVSREKKESFPLTVTSAQKNPTAFYLCASSITSLGPGELFFGEGSRLTVL.

This clonotype has only a few counts. The rearrangement joins TRBV6-5 to TRBJ2-1; D perhaps matches TRBD2 (5 bases). CDR3 size: 16 residues. Germline loops: CDR1 MNHEY, CDR2 SVGAGI. Deletions cut 1 base from V and 6 bases from J, with 16 bases between. CDR3 bases: TGTGCCAGCAGTTACTGGTTGCCTAGCCGCGGCAATGAGCAGTTCTTC. Translation: CASSYWLPSRGNEQFF.